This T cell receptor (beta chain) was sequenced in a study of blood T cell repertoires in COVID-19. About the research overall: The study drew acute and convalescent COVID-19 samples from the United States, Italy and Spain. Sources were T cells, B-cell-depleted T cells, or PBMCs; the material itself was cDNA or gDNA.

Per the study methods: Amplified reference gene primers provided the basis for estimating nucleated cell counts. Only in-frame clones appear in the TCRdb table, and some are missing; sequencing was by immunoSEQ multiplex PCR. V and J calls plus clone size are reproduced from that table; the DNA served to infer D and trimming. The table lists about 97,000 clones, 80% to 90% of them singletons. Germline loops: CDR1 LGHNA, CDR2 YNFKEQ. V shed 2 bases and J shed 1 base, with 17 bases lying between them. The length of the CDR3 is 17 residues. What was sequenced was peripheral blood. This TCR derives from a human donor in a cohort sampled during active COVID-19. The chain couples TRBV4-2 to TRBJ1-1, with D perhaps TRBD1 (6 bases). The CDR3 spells CASSQLLNRAGNTEAFF. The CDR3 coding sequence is TGTGCCAGCAGCCAATTGTTGAACAGGGCGGGGAACACTGAAGCTTTCTTT.